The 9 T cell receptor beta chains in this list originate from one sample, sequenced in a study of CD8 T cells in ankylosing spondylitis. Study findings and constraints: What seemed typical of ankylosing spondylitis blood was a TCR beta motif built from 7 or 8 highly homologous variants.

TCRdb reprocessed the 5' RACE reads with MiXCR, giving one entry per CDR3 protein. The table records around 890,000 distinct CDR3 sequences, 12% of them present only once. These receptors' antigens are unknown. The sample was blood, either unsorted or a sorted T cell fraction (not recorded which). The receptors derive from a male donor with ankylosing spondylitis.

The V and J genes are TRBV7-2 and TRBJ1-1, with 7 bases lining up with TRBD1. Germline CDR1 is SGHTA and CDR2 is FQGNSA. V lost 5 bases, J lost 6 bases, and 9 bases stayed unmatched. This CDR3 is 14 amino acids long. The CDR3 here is CASSPIDRASEAFF. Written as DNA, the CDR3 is TGTGCCAGCAGCCCCATTGACAGGGCGTCTGAAGCTTTCTTT.

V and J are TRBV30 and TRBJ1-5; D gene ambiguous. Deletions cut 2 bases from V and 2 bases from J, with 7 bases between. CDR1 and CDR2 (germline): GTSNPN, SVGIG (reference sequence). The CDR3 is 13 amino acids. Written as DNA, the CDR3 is TGTGCCTGGAGTTATGGGCGCAATCAGCCCCAGCATTTT. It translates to CAWSYGRNQPQHF.

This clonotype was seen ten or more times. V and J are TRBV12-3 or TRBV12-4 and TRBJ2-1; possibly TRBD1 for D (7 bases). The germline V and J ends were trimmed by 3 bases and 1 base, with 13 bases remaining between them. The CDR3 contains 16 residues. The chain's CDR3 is CASSLGAGGSYNEQFF. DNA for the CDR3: TGTGCCAGCAGTTTGGGGGCAGGGGGGTCCTACAATGAGCAGTTCTTC.

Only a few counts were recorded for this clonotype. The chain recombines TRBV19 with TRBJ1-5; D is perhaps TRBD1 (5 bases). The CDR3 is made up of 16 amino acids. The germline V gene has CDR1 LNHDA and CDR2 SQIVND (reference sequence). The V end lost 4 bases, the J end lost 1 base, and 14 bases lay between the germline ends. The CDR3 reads CASSRQQVLSNQPQHF. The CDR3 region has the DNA TGTGCCAGTAGTAGACAACAGGTATTAAGCAATCAGCCCCAGCATTTT.

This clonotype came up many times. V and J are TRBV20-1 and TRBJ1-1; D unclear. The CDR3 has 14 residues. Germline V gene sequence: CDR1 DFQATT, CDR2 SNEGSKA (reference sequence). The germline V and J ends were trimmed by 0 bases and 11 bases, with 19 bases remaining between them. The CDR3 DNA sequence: TGCAGTGCTAGAGAGAGTGTCGGCAAGTATAACGCTTTCTTT. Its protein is CSARESVGKYNAFF.

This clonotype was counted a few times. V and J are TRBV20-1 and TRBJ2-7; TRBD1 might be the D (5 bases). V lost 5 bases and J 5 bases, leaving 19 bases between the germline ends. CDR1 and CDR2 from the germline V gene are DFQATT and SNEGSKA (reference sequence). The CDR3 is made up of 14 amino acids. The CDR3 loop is CSAPGQGGIHEQYF. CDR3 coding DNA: TGCAGTGCTCCTGGCCAGGGTGGGATCCACGAGCAGTACTTC.

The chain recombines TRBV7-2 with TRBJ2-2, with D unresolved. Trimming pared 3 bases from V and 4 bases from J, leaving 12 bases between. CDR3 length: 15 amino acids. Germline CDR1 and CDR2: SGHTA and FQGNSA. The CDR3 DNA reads TGTGCCAGCAGCTTTTCCCCGGTCTTCACCGGGGAGCTGTTTTTT. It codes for CASSFSPVFTGELFF.

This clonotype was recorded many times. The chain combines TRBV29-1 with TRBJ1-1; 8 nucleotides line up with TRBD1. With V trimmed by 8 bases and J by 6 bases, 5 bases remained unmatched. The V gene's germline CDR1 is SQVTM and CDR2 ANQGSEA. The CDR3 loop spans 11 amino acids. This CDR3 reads CSQRQGSEAFF. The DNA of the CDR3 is TGCAGCCAAAGACAGGGGTCTGAAGCTTTCTTT.

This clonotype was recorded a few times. The chain's CDR3 is CASSVQIGASNTEAFF. The CDR3 bases are TGTGCCAGCAGCGTTCAAATTGGAGCATCGAACACTGAAGCTTTCTTT. The gene calls are TRBV9 and TRBJ1-1; no reliable D call. Germline CDR1 SGDLS, CDR2 YYNGEE. The CDR3 runs 16 residues. With 2 bases removed from V and 1 base from J, the gap between germline ends came to 15 bases.